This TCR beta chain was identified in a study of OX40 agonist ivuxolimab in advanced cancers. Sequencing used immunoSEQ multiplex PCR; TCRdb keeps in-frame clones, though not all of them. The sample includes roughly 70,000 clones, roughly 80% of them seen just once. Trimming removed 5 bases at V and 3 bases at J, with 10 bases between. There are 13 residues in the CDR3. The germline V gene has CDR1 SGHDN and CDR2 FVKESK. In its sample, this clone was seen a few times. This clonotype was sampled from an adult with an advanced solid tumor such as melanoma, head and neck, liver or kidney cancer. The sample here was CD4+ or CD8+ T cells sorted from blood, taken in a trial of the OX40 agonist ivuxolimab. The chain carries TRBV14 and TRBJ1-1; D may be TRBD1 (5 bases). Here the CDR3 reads CASSLIRDTEAFF. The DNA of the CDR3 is TGTGCCAGCAGCTTGATCAGGGACACTGAAGCTTTCTTT.